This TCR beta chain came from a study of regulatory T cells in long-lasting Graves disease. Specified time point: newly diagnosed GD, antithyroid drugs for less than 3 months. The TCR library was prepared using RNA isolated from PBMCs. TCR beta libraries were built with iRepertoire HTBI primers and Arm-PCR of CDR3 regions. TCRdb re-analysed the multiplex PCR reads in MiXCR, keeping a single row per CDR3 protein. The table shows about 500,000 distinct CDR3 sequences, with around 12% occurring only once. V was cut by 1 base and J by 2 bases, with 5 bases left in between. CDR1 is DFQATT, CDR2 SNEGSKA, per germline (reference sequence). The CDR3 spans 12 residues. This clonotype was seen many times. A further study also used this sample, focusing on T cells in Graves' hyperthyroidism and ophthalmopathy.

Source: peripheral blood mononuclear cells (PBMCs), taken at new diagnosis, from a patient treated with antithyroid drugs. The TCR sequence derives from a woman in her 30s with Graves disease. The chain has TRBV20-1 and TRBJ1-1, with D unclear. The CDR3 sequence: CSARVPNTEAFF. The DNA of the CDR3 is TGCAGTGCTAGAGTCCCAAACACTGAAGCTTTCTTT.